Each of the 18 T cell receptor beta chains below was sequenced from the same sample in a study of cytomegalovirus exposure and HLA in healthy donors. Primers for the PCR totalled 60 Vbeta and 13 Jbeta. The data were produced by immunoSEQ multiplex PCR, yet TCRdb's version contains in-frame clones alone and is incomplete. The table has approximately 100,000 clones, approximately 71% seen once. Material for sequencing was PBMCs. All receptors come from a man aged 35 to 55 in good health and CMV-seronegative.

This chain joins TRBV5-1 and TRBJ2-3, with TRBD2 identical over 10 bases. Trimming took 0 bases from V and 4 from J; bases not matched to a gene: 5. Germline CDR1 SGHRS, CDR2 YFSETQ. The CDR3 has 16 residues. DNA for the CDR3: TGCGCCAGCAGCTTGGGACTAGCGGGCATCCCAGATACGCAGTATTTT. Its protein product is CASSLGLAGIPDTQYF.

The rearrangement uses TRBV4-1 and TRBJ1-2, with D unresolved. Germline V gene sequence: CDR1 MGHRA, CDR2 YSYEKL. This CDR3 has 18 amino acids. V was trimmed by 0 bases and J by 0 bases, leaving 17 bases between them. CDR3 region: CASSQESSMASANYGYTF. CDR3 coding DNA: TGCGCCAGCAGCCAAGAGTCCTCCATGGCCAGCGCTAACTATGGCTACACCTTC.

The chain recombines TRBV7-2 with TRBJ2-7; the match to TRBD2 covers 12 bases. This CDR3 has 15 amino acids. V lost 0 bases, J lost 3 bases, and 0 bases stayed unmatched. CDR1 SGHTA and CDR2 FQGNSA come from the germline V gene. DNA for the CDR3: TGTGCCAGCAGCTTAGCACTAGCGGGGGGCTACGAGCAGTACTTC. Its protein is CASSLALAGGYEQYF.

The chain carries TRBV14 and TRBJ2-5; D call uncertain. The CDR3 runs 13 residues. The germline V gene encodes CDR1 SGHDN and CDR2 FVKESK. Trimming removed 3 bases from V and 0 bases from J, with 5 bases in between. The CDR3 loop reads CASSQGNQETQYF. Here the CDR3 DNA reads TGTGCCAGCAGCCAGGGCAACCAAGAGACCCAGTACTTC.

This chain uses TRBV19 with TRBJ1-5; 7 nucleotides match TRBD1. Germline-derived CDR1 and CDR2 are LNHDA and SQIVND (reference sequence). Trimming cost V 6 bases and J 6 bases; bases outside gene matches: 5. The length of the CDR3 is 13 residues. Here the CDR3 DNA reads TGTGCCAGTAGGGCGACAGGGACTCAGCCCCAGCATTTT. This gives the protein CASRATGTQPQHF.

V usage is TRBV29-1 and J usage is TRBJ1-1, with D perhaps matching TRBD1 (5 bases). The CDR3 has 14 residues. With 3 bases removed from V and 0 bases from J, the gap between germline ends came to 11 bases. Per the germline V gene, CDR1 is SQVTM and CDR2 is ANQGSEA. The CDR3 region has the DNA TGCAGCGTTGATCAGGGAAATTTGAACACTGAAGCTTTCTTT. It encodes CSVDQGNLNTEAFF.

The V call is TRBV11-2, the J call TRBJ1-4, with TRBD1 matching over 7 bases. V trimming: 5 bases; J trimming: 1 base; junction bases outside the gene matches: 7. CDR1 is SGHAT and CDR2 is FQNNGV in the germline V gene. The CDR3 totals 16 residues. The CDR3 DNA follows: TGTGCCAGCAGCGAAGACAGGGTTCTAACTAATGAAAAACTGTTTTTT. This sequence encodes CASSEDRVLTNEKLFF. Supplemented by reference TRBV11-2 and TRBJ1-4, the full variable domain reads EAGVAQSPRYKIIEKRQSVAFWCNPISGHATLYWYQQILGQGPKLLIQFQNNGVVDDSQLPKDRFSAERLKGVDSTLKIQPAKLEDSAVYLCASSEDRVLTNEKLFFGSGTQLSVL.

Here the CDR3 reads CASSMFRTGVNTF. The CDR3 coding sequence is TGTGCCAGTAGTATGTTTAGGACAGGGGTCAACACCTTC. V gene TRBV19 combines with J gene TRBJ1-2; 9 bases line up with TRBD1. The CDR3 contains 13 residues. V trimming: 3 bases; J trimming: 12 bases; junction bases outside the gene matches: 8. CDR1 and CDR2 (germline): LNHDA, SQIVND (reference sequence).

In DNA form, the CDR3 reads TGTGCCAGCAGCTTGGACAGGGGATTTTACGAGCAGTACTTC. Protein sequence: CASSLDRGFYEQYF. This rearrangement joins TRBV7-6 to TRBJ2-7; TRBD1 agrees at 9 bases. From germline, CDR1 is SGHVS and CDR2 FNYEAQ. The CDR3 totals 14 residues. J was trimmed by 4 bases and V by 3 bases; bases with no gene match: 4.

This clone appeared a single time. This chain joins TRBV19 and TRBJ1-2, with 8 bases aligning to TRBD1. This CDR3 is 15 amino acids long. Germline CDR1 and CDR2: LNHDA and SQIVND (reference sequence). The ends lost 6 bases at V and 6 bases at J; junction bases unmatched: 12. The CDR3 region has the DNA TGTGCCAGTAGAGACCAGGGGGCGGTTGGAGATGGCTACACCTTC. Translation gives CASRDQGAVGDGYTF.

The V gene is TRBV2, the J gene TRBJ1-3; D is undetermined. The CDR3 totals 14 residues. Deletions cut 11 bases from V and 4 bases from J, with 18 bases between. Germline lookup yields CDR1 SNHLY and CDR2 FYNNEI. CDR3 amino acids: CAGAGARTGNTIYF. The CDR3 nucleotides read TGTGCCGGCGCCGGAGCAAGAACAGGAAACACCATATATTTT.

The chain has TRBV6-1 and TRBJ2-7; possibly TRBD2 for D (6 bases). Trimming left V 3 bases short and J 4 bases short, with 22 bases between. This CDR3 spans 17 amino acids. CDR1 is MNHNS, CDR2 SASEGT, per germline. CDR3 protein: CASSEGGPGSGVYEQYF. Here the CDR3 DNA reads TGTGCCAGCAGTGAGGGGGGACCCGGGTCCGGGGTATACGAGCAGTACTTC.

This clone has only a few counts. V is TRBV7-2 and J is TRBJ1-1, with 7 bases that match TRBD1. The length of the CDR3 is 13 residues. The germline gives CDR1 SGHTA, CDR2 FQGNSA. With 4 bases clipped from V and 3 bases from J, the junction kept 2 bases outside the gene matches. CDR3 DNA: TGTGCCAGCAGCTCGGGACAGCACACTGAAGCTTTCTTT. The encoded protein is CASSSGQHTEAFF.

The chain combines TRBV18 with TRBJ2-3; a weak D match, TRBD2 (6 bases). Per germline, CDR1 KGHSH and CDR2 LQKENI. CDR3 length equals 13 residues. V gave up 6 bases and J gave up 2 bases, with 9 bases separating them. CDR3 in DNA: TGTGCCAGCTCCCCGGGAGTCACAGATACGCAGTATTTT. Its translation: CASSPGVTDTQYF. The full variable domain, completed using reference TRBV18 and TRBJ2-3, is NAGVMQNPRHLVRRRGQEARLRCSPMKGHSHVYWYRQLPEEGLKFMVYLQKENIIDESGMPKERFSAEFPKEGPSILRIQQVVRGDSAAYFCASSPGVTDTQYFGPGTRLTVL.

The sample holds one count of this clone. The chain joins TRBV19 to TRBJ2-7, with D tentatively TRBD2 (6 bases). V was shortened by 5 bases and J by 5 bases, with 16 bases between the two germline ends. The CDR3 is 14 amino acids. Looked up from germline, CDR1 is LNHDA and CDR2 is SQIVND (reference sequence). This CDR3 reads CASSWGGQSNEQYF. CDR3 coding DNA: TGTGCCAGTAGTTGGGGAGGACAAAGCAACGAGCAGTACTTC.

This chain uses TRBV6-1 with TRBJ2-2; the D gene is possibly TRBD1 (5 bases). Germline loops: CDR1 MNHNS, CDR2 SASEGT. V was cut by 6 bases and J by 4 bases, with 18 bases left in between. CDR3 length equals 16 residues. The CDR3 DNA follows: TGTGCCAGCAGGGAAATATCCAGGGATCTCACCGGGGAGCTGTTTTTT. It yields the protein CASREISRDLTGELFF.

The rearrangement uses TRBV5-1 and TRBJ2-3, with D tentatively TRBD2 (6 bases). The germline gives CDR1 SGHRS, CDR2 YFSETQ. CDR3 size: 17 residues. V lost 0 bases to trimming and J lost 6 bases, with 20 bases between them. The DNA of the CDR3 is TGCGCCAGCAGCTTGGGACATGGGGGACTCATGCCCGATACGCAGTATTTT. It translates to CASSLGHGGLMPDTQYF. The full variable domain, in which reference TRBV5-1 and TRBJ2-3 provide the parts outside the CDR3, is KAGVTQTPRYLIKTRGQQVTLSCSPISGHRSVSWYQQTPGQGLQFLFEYFSETQRNKGNFPGRFSGRQFSNSRSEMNVSTLELGDSALYLCASSLGHGGLMPDTQYFGPGTRLTVL.

The chain is built from TRBV7-9 and TRBJ1-6, with D uncertain. CDR3 size: 13 residues. Germline CDR1 reads SEHNR; CDR2 reads FQNEAQ (reference sequence). Trimming shortened V by 3 bases and J by 8 bases, and 8 bases separated the two germline ends. The CDR3 sequence is CASSLRLDSPLHF. CDR3 in DNA: TGTGCCAGCAGCTTGAGGCTCGATTCACCCCTCCACTTT. The complete variable domain, with remaining parts taken from reference TRBV7-9 and TRBJ1-6, reads DTGVSQNPRHKITKRGQNVTFRCDPISEHNRLYWYRQTLGQGPEFLTYFQNEAQLEKSRLLSDRFSAERPKGSFSTLEIQRTEQGDSAMYLCASSLRLDSPLHFGNGTRLTVT.